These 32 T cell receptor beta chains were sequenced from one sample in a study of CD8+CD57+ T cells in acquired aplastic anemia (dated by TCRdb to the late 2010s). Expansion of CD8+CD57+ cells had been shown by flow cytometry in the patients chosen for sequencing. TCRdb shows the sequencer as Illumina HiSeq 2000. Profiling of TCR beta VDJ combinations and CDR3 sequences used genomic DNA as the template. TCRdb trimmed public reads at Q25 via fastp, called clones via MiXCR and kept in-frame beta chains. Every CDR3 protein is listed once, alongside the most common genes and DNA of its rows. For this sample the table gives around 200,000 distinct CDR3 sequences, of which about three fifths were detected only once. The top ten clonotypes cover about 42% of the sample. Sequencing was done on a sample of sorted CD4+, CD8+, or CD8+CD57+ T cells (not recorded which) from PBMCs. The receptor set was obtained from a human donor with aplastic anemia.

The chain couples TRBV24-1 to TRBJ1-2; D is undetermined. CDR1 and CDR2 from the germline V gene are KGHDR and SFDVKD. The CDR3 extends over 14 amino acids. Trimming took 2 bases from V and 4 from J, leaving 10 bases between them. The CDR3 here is CATSDSTLFYGYTF. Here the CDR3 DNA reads TGTGCCACCAGTGATTCGACCCTCTTCTATGGCTACACCTTC.

The CDR3 is CASSLDWGGNYGYTF. In DNA, the CDR3 is TGTGCCAGCAGCTTAGATTGGGGGGGCAACTATGGCTACACCTTC. V gene TRBV7-6 combines with J gene TRBJ1-2; D might be TRBD1 (6 bases). CDR1 SGHVS and CDR2 FNYEAQ come from the germline V gene. The CDR3 is 15 residues long. The V gene lost 1 base and the J gene lost 2 bases, with 11 bases spanning the gap.

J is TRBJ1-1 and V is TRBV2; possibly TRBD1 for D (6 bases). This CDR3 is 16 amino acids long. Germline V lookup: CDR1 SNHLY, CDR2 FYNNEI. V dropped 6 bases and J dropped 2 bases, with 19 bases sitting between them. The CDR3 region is CASSKRTVSTNTEAFF. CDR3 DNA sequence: TGTGCCAGCAGCAAGAGGACAGTGAGCACTAACACTGAAGCTTTCTTT.

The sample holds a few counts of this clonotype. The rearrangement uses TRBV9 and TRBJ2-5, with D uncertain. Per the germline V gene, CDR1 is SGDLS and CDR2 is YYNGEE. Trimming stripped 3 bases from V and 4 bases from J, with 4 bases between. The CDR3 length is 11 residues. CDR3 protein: CASSEGETQYF. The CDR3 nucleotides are TGTGCCAGCAGCGAGGGAGAGACCCAGTACTTC. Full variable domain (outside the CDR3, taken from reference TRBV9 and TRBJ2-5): DSGVTQTPKHLITATGQRVTLRCSPRSGDLSVYWYQQSLDQGLQFLIQYYNGEERAKGNILERFSAQQFPDLHSELNLSSLELGDSALYFCASSEGETQYFGPGTRLLVL.

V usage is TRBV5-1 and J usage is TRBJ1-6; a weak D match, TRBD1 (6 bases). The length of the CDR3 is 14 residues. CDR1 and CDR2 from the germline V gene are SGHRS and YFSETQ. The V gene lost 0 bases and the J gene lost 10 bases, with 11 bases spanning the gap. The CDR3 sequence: CASSLVGQGSPLHF. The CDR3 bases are TGCGCCAGCAGCTTGGTGGGGCAGGGGTCACCCCTCCACTTT.

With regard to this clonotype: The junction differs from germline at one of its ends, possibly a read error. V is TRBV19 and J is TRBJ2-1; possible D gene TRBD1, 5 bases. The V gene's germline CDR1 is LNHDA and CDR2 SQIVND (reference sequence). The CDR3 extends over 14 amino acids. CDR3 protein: CASSNQGWYNEQLF. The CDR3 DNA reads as TGTGCCAGTAGTAACCAGGGTTGGTACAATGAGCAGCTCTTC.

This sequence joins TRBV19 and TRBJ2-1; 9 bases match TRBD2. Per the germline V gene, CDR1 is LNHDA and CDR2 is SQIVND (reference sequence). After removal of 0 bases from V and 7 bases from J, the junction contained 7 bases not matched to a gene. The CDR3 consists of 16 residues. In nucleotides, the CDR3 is TGTGCCAGTAGTATAGATCGTCTAGCGGGGAGAAATGAGCAGTTCTTC. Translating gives CASSIDRLAGRNEQFF.

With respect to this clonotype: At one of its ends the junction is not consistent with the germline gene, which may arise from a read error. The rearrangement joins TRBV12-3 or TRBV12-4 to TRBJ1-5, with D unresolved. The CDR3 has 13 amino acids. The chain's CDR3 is CARSLSPEQPQHF. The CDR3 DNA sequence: TGTGCCAGGAGTTTATCTCCGGAGCAGCCCCAGCATTTT.

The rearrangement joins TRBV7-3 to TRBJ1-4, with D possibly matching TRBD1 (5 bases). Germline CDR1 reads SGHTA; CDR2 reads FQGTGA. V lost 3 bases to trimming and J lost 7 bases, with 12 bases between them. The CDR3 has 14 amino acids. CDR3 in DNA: TGTGCCAGCAGCTTTGAGCGGGGACTTGAAAAACTGTTTTTT. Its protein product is CASSFERGLEKLFF. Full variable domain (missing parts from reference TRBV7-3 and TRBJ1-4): GAGVSQTPSNKVTEKGKYVELRCDPISGHTALYWYRQSLGQGPEFLIYFQGTGAADDSGLPNDRFFAVRPEGSVSTLKIQRTERGDSAVYLCASSFERGLEKLFFGSGTQLSVL.

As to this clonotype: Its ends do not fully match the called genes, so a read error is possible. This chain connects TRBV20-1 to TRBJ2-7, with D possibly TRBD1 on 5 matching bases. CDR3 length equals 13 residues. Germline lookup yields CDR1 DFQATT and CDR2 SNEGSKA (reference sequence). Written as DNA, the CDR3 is TGCAGTGCTCGACAGTCTGGCTCCTGCGAGCAGTACTTC. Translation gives CSARQSGSCEQYF.

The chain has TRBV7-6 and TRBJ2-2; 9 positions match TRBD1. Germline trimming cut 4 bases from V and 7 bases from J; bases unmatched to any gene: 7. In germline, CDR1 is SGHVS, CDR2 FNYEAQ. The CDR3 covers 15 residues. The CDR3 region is CASSSGQGSHGELFF. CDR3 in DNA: TGTGCCAGCAGCTCGGGACAGGGATCGCACGGGGAGCTGTTTTTT.

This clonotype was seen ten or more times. The DNA of the CDR3 is TGTGCCAGCAGCTTAGGCGAGTTAACCGGGGAGCTGTTTTTT. This translates into CASSLGELTGELFF. V and J are TRBV7-6 and TRBJ2-2, with D unclear. V gave up 1 base and J gave up 5 bases, with 8 bases separating them. This CDR3 is 14 amino acids long. Per the germline V gene, CDR1 is SGHVS and CDR2 is FNYEAQ.

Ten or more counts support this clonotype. CDR3 residues: CASSLADGNYGYTF. The CDR3 DNA sequence: TGTGCCAGCAGCTTAGCGGACGGCAACTATGGCTACACCTTC. This rearrangement joins TRBV7-9 to TRBJ1-2; D remains unclear. V lost 0 bases and J lost 2, with 7 bases in between. CDR3 length: 14 amino acids. CDR1 SEHNR and CDR2 FQNEAQ come from the germline V gene (reference sequence). Full variable domain (rest looked up from reference TRBV7-9 and TRBJ1-2): DTGVSQNPRHKITKRGQNVTFRCDPISEHNRLYWYRQTLGQGPEFLTYFQNEAQLEKSRLLSDRFSAERPKGSFSTLEIQRTEQGDSAMYLCASSLADGNYGYTFGSGTRLTVV.

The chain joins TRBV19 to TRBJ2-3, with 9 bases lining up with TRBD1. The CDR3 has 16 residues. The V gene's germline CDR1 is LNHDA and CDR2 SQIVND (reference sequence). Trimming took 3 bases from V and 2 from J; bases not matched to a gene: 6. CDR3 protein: CASSIWGTGNTDTQYF. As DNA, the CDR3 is TGTGCCAGTAGTATTTGGGGGACAGGGAACACAGATACGCAGTATTTT. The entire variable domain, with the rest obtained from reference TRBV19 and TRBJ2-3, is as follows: DGGITQSPKYLFRKEGQNVTLSCEQNLNHDAMYWYRQDPGQGLRLIYYSQIVNDFQKGDIAEGYSVSREKKESFPLTVTSAQKNPTAFYLCASSIWGTGNTDTQYFGPGTRLTVL.

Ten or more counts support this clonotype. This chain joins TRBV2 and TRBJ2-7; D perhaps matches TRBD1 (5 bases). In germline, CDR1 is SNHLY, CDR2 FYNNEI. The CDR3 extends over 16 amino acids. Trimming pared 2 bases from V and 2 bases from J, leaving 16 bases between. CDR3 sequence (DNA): TGTGCCAGCAGTGAATCGAAAGGGGCTTCCACCTACGAGCAGTACTTC. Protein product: CASSESKGASTYEQYF.

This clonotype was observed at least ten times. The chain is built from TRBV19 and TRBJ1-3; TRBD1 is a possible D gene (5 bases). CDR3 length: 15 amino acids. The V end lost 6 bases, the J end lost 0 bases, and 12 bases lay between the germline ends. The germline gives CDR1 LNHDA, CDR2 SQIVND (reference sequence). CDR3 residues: CASSDGGISGNTIYF. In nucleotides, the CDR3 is TGTGCCAGTAGCGACGGGGGGATCTCTGGAAACACCATATATTTT.

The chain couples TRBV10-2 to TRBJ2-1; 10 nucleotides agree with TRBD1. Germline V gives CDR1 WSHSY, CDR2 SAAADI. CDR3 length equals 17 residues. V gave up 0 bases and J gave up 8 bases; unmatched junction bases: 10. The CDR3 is CASSESSGTGVWDEQFF. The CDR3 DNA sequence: TGCGCCAGCAGTGAGTCTTCTGGGACAGGGGTCTGGGATGAGCAGTTCTTC.

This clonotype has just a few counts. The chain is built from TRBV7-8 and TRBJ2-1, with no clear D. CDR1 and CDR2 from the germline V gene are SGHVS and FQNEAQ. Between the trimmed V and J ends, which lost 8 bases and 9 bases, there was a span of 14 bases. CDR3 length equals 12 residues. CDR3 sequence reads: CASAPRVFEQFF. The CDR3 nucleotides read TGTGCCAGCGCCCCCCGGGTGTTTGAGCAGTTCTTC. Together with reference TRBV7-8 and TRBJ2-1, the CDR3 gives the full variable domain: GAGVSQSPRYKVAKRGQDVALRCDPISGHVSLFWYQQALGQGPEFLTYFQNEAQLDKSGLPSDRFFAERPEGSVSTLKIQRTQQEDSAVYLCASAPRVFEQFFGPGTRLTVL.

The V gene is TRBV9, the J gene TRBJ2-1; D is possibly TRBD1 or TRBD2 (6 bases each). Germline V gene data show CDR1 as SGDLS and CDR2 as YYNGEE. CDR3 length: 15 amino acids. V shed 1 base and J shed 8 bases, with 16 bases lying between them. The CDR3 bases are TGTGCCAGCAGCGTACTTGGGTGGGGGGCCCATGAGCAGTTCTTC. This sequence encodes CASSVLGWGAHEQFF.

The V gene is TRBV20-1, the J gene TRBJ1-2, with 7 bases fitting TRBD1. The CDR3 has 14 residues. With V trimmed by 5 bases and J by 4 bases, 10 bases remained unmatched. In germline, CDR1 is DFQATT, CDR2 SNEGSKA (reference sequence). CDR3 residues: CSAPSPGQTYGYTF. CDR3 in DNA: TGCAGTGCTCCCTCCCCGGGACAGACCTATGGCTACACCTTC.

Here the CDR3 DNA reads TGTGCCAGCAGCTTATTTGAACAGCCCCAGCATTTT. Protein: CASSLFEQPQHF. The rearrangement joins TRBV7-9 to TRBJ1-5; D remains unclear. This CDR3 region has 12 residues. Trimming left V 2 bases short and J 7 bases short, with 6 bases between. Germline values: CDR1 SEHNR, CDR2 FQNEAQ (reference sequence).

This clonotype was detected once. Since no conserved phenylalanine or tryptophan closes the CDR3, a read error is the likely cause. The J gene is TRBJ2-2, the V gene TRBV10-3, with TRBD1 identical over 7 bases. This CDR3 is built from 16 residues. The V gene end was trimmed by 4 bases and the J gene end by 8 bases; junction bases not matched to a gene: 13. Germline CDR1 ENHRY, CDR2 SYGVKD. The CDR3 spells CAISGSTGTLGGELFL. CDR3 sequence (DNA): TGTGCCATCAGTGGATCGACAGGGACCCTAGGGGGGGAGCTGTTTCTT.

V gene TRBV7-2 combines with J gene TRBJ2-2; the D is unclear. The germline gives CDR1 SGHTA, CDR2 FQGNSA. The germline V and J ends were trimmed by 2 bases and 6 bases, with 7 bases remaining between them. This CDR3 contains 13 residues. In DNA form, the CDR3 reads TGTGCCAGCAGCTTACCAGGTCCCGGGGAGCTGTTTTTT. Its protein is CASSLPGPGELFF.

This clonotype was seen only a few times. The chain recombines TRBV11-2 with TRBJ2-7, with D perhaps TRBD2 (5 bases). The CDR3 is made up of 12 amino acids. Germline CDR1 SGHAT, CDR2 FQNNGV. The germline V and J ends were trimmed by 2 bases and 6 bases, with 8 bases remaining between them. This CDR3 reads CASSLFGGEQYF. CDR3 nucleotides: TGTGCCAGCAGCTTATTCGGAGGCGAGCAGTACTTC.

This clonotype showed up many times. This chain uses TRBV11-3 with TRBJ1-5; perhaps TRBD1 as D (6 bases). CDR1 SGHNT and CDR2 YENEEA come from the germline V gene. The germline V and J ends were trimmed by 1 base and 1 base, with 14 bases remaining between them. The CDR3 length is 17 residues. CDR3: CASSLVGGARSNQPQHF. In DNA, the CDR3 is TGTGCCAGCAGCTTAGTCGGGGGGGCGAGGAGCAATCAGCCCCAGCATTTT.

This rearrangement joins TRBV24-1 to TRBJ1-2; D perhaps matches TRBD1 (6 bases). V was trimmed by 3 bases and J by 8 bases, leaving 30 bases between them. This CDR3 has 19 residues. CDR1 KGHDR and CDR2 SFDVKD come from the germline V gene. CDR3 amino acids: CATSDGPNIPSQGGKGYTF. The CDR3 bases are TGTGCCACCAGTGATGGTCCAAATATCCCCTCACAGGGCGGGAAGGGCTACACCTTC.

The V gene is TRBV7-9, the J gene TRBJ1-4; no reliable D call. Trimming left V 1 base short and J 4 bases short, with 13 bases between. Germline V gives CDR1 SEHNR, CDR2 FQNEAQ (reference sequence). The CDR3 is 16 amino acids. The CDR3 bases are TGTGCCAGCAGCTTAGTATTGGGAATTGATAATGAAAAACTGTTTTTT. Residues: CASSLVLGIDNEKLFF.

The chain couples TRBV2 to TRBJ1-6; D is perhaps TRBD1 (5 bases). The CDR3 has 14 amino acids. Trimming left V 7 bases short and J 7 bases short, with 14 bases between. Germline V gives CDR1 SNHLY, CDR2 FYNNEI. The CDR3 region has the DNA TGTGCCAGCACCGAGATGGGGGTAAATTCACCCCTCCACTTT. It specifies CASTEMGVNSPLHF.

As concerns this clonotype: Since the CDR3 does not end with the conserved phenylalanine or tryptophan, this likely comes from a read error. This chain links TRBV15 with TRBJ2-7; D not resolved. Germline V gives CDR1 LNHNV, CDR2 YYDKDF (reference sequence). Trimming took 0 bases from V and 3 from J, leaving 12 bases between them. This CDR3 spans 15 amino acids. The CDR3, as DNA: TGTGCCACCAGCAGAGAGTTGGGCTATAGCTACGAGCAGTACCTC. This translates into CATSRELGYSYEQYL.

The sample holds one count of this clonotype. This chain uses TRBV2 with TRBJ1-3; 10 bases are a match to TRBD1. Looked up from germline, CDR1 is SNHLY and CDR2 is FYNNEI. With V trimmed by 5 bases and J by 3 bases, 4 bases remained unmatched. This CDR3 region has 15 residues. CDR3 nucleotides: TGTGCCAGCAGTCCCGGGACAGGGGATGGAAACACCATATATTTT. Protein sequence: CASSPGTGDGNTIYF.

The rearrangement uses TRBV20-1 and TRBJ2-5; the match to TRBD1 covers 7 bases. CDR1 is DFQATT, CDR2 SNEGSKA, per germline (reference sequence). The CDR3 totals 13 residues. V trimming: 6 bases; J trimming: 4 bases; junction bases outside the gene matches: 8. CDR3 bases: TGCAGTGCAAGGGACAGCAGTAGAGAGACCCAGTACTTC. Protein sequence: CSARDSSRETQYF.

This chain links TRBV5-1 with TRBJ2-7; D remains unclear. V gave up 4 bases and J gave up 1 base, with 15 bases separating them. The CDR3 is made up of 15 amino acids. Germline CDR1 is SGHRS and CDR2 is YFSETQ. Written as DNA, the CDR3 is TGCGCCAGCAGCCCTGGGCACTTGGGGTCCTACGAGCAGTACTTC. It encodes CASSPGHLGSYEQYF.